Listed below are T cell receptor beta chains from one sample, sequenced in a study of T-cell reconstitution after alpha-beta-depleted transplantation in children. TCRdb reprocessed the PCR reads via MiXCR and lists one record per CDR3 protein. This sample has roughly 490,000 distinct CDR3 sequences, with roughly an eighth found just once. The starting material was PBMCs, mostly from graft donor cells, obtained 180 days after TCRalphabeta/CD19-depleted stem cell transplant. These receptors all stem from a female patient aged 2 to 10 who had a stem cell transplant for aplastic anemia, so the T cells may come from the graft donor. CDR3s include the opening cysteine and the closing phenylalanine or tryptophan. The order of the fields is J gene, D gene, V gene, clone size, CDR3 DNA, CDR3 protein. D genes are given only for firm matches. Only part of the rows carry a size: once, few, many, or a class if the clone is expanded.

TRBJ1-2 | - | TRBV5-5 | - | TGTGCCAGCAGCTCGGCGACCGGCTATGGCTACACCTTC | CASSSATGYGYTF
TRBJ1-1 | - | TRBV24-1 | few | TGTGCCACCAGTGAACAACCGAACACTGAAGCTTTCTTT | CATSEQPNTEAFF
TRBJ2-7 | - | TRBV5-1 | many | TGCGCCAGCAGCTTCTTCGGGGGTACCGAGCAGTACTTC | CASSFFGGTEQYF
TRBJ2-3 | TRBD2 | TRBV5-1 | - | TGCGCCAGCAGCTCGGGACTAGGTGGGATCCTCCAGACAGATACGCAGTATTTT | CASSSGLGGILQTDTQYF
TRBJ2-2 | - | TRBV5-1 | - | TGCGCCAGCAGCTTGGCCGGGGGGACACACAACACCGGGGAGCTGTTTTTT | CASSLAGGTHNTGELFF
TRBJ2-2 | TRBD1 | TRBV19 | few | TGTGCCAGTAGTACAGGACGGGACAGGTTCACCGGGGAGCTGTTTTTT | CASSTGRDRFTGELFF
TRBJ2-6 | TRBD2 | TRBV28 | many | TGTGCCAGCAGTTTATGGAAGGACCCGGGACTAGCGGGAATCTCTGGGGCCAACGTCCTGACTTTC | CASSLWKDPGLAGISGANVLTF
TRBJ1-5 | - | TRBV6-1 | few | TGTGCCAGCAGTACCGGGACTAGTTTCGGTCAGCCCCAGCATTTT | CASSTGTSFGQPQHF
TRBJ2-1 | TRBD2 | TRBV20-1 | many | TGCAGTGCAGTGAATCGGGTGCTAGCGGGAGGGCCCCGAAATGAGCAGTTCTTC | CSAVNRVLAGGPRNEQFF
TRBJ2-7 | - | TRBV4-2 | - | TGTGCCAGCAGCCAAGGGGAAGCGGCAGACTACGAGCAGTACTTC | CASSQGEAADYEQYF
TRBJ2-3 | - | TRBV15 | many | TGTGCCACCAGCAGAATCGACAGGTTTATAGATACGCAGTATTTT | CATSRIDRFIDTQYF
TRBJ1-5 | - | TRBV20-1 | many | TGCAGTGCCAAGACGGGGGCGGGCAATCAGCCCCAGCATTTT | CSAKTGAGNQPQHF
TRBJ2-5 | TRBD1 | TRBV27 | - | TGTGCCAGCAGTCCCGGGACAGGGGGATTGCAGGAGACCCAGTACTTC | CASSPGTGGLQETQYF
TRBJ1-4 | - | TRBV27 | few | TGTGCCAGCAGTTTTTTGTCAGTGCCTAATGAAAAACTGTTTTTT | CASSFLSVPNEKLFF
TRBJ1-1 | - | TRBV4-3 | - | TGCGCCAGCAGCCAAGATCAGGGGACGGGCACTGAAGCTTTCTTT | CASSQDQGTGTEAFF
TRBJ2-5 | TRBD2 | TRBV7-8 | - | TGTGCCAGCAGCTTAGCCCCGGGACTAATAAGCATCCAAGAGACCCAGTACTTC | CASSLAPGLISIQETQYF
TRBJ2-2 | TRBD2 | TRBV19 | - | TGTGCTAGTTCTCGACTAGCGGGAGTTTTATCCGGGGAGCTGTTTTTT | CASSRLAGVLSGELFF
TRBJ2-3 | TRBD2 | TRBV20-1 | - | TGCAGTGCCAAGCCGGGACTAGCGGGGTTAAGGGATGCTGCAGATACGCAGTATTTT | CSAKPGLAGLRDAADTQYF
TRBJ1-3 | - | TRBV7-2 | - | TGTGCCAGCAGTCGACAGGTGTACTCTGGAAACACCATATATTTT | CASSRQVYSGNTIYF
TRBJ2-5 | - | TRBV30 | many | TGTGCCTGGAGTGTACGGGGCATAGAGACCCAGTACTTC | CAWSVRGIETQYF
TRBJ2-2 | TRBD2 | TRBV20-1 | - | TGCAGTGCTAGAGATTTTCTAGCGGGAGAAGGAACCGGGGAGCTGTTTTTT | CSARDFLAGEGTGELFF
TRBJ1-1 | - | TRBV7-2 | few | TGTGCCAGCAGCTTAGCGGTGCAGGCCACTGAAGCTTTCTTT | CASSLAVQATEAFF
TRBJ2-6 | - | TRBV9 | - | TGTGCCAGCAGCGTCCAGGGAGCCCTCCTCTCTGGGGCCAACGTCCTGACTTTC | CASSVQGALLSGANVLTF
TRBJ1-5 | - | TRBV12-3/TRBV12-4 | - | TGTGCCAGCAGCTCAGCGGGACTGAATAGCAATCAGCCCCAGCATTTT | CASSSAGLNSNQPQHF
TRBJ2-6 | - | TRBV15 | few | TGTGCCACCAGGAGAGGGACTGGGGCCAACGTCCTGACTTTC | CATRRGTGANVLTF
TRBJ2-1 | - | TRBV11-3 | few | TGTGCCAGCAGCTTCGGTTTACAGGGCACAAGGAATGAGCAGTTCTTC | CASSFGLQGTRNEQFF
TRBJ2-6 | TRBD1 | TRBV24-1 | - | TGTGCCACCAGTGACTCCGGGACAGTTGATCGCTCTGGGGCCAACGTCCTGACTTTC | CATSDSGTVDRSGANVLTF
TRBJ1-1 | TRBD1 | TRBV20-1 | few | TGCAGTGCTCTCCGCCAGGGGGGAGGGGGTAGGCCTGAAGCTTTCTTT | CSALRQGGGGRPEAFF
TRBJ2-3 | TRBD2 | TRBV12-3/TRBV12-4 | - | TGTGCCAGCAGTTTAGCTACAATAAACCTAGCGGGACTTACAGATACGCAGTATTTT | CASSLATINLAGLTDTQYF
TRBJ2-4 | TRBD2 | TRBV3-1 | few | TGTGCCAGCAGCCAGGCGGGACTAGCGTACTTC | CASSQAGLAYF